A selection of T cell receptor beta chains follows, all from one sample in a study of T cell responses to AZD1222 COVID-19 vaccine. Assay: immunoSEQ multiplex PCR; the TCRdb copy retains only in-frame clones and omits some. The sample has tens of thousands of clones, about 74% seen once; the top ten hold 6.6%. The sample in question was peripheral blood, obtained on day 0 of AZD1222 vaccination. The receptors here all came from an adult in good health. CDR3s include the opening cysteine and the closing phenylalanine or tryptophan. A D gene is named only where the DNA matches it firmly. Where a row states a size, it is once, few, many or the class of an expanded clone; other rows omit it.

abundance,j_gene,v_gene,d_gene,CDR3nt,CDR3aa
-,TRBJ1-3,TRBV27,-,TGTGCCAGCAGCCCTAGGGCACAGGACGTCTCTGGAAACACCATATATTTT,CASSPRAQDVSGNTIYF
-,TRBJ1-3,TRBV6-1,TRBD1,TGTGCCAGCAGTGAAGGGGGCAGGGGGCCTGGAAACACCATATATTTT,CASSEGGRGPGNTIYF
few,TRBJ2-1,TRBV24-1,TRBD2,TGTGCCACCAGTGATCCTACCGGGGAGGGCCGTAAAGAGCAGTTCTTC,CATSDPTGEGRKEQFF
-,TRBJ1-6,TRBV5-6,-,TGTGCCAGCAGCTTAGGAATCGGGGGTTATGATAATTCACCCCTCCACTTT,CASSLGIGGYDNSPLHF
once,TRBJ1-4,TRBV20-1,-,TGCAGTGCTAGTGAGAGGGCGAGAACTAATGAAAAACTGTTTTTT,CSASERARTNEKLFF
-,TRBJ1-5,TRBV27,-,TGTGCCAGCAGGACCGGGACAAACAATCAGCCCCAGCATTTT,CASRTGTNNQPQHF
-,TRBJ1-3,TRBV5-6,-,TGTGCCAGCAGCCTCGGACGGAGCTCTGGAAACACCATATATTTT,CASSLGRSSGNTIYF
-,TRBJ2-7,TRBV3-1/TRBV3-2,-,TGTGCCAGCAGCCAAGGGAGGACTGCCGGGGTGCAGTACTTC,CASSQGRTAGVQYF
-,TRBJ1-5,TRBV19,-,TGTGCCAGTCGCGAAAAGACGGGTTCAAATCAGCCCCAGCATTTT,CASREKTGSNQPQHF
-,TRBJ1-1,TRBV10-3,TRBD1,TGTGCCATCAGTGGCCCAAGACAGGGGATGAACACTGAAGCTTTCTTT,CAISGPRQGMNTEAFF
-,TRBJ1-2,TRBV28,TRBD1,TGTGCCATCGATCCGGGACAGGGCCCCTATGGCTACACCTTC,CAIDPGQGPYGYTF
-,TRBJ1-4,TRBV5-5,-,TGTGCCAGCAGCTTGGACAGGGTGGAAAAACTGTTTTTT,CASSLDRVEKLFF
-,TRBJ1-4,TRBV7-8,TRBD1,TGTGCCAGCAGCCAGGGACAGGACCTGGAAAAACTGTTTTTT,CASSQGQDLEKLFF
-,TRBJ1-5,TRBV2,-,TGTGCCAGCGGTAGGGGTCAGGGCAATCAGCCCCAGCATTTT,CASGRGQGNQPQHF
-,TRBJ2-7,TRBV28,-,TGTGCCAGCAAAGGGAACTACGAGCAGTACTTC,CASKGNYEQYF
once,TRBJ1-1,TRBV5-1,-,TGCGCCAGCAGCTTACCCAGGAATTCGAACACTGAAGCTTTCTTT,CASSLPRNSNTEAFF
-,TRBJ2-6,TRBV7-8,-,TGTGCCAGCAGCTTAGGGGGGTCCGGGGCCAACGTCCTGACTTTC,CASSLGGSGANVLTF
-,TRBJ1-4,TRBV5-1,-,TGCGCCAGCGGAAGGGAAGGCGAGGAAAAACTGTTTTTT,CASGREGEEKLFF
-,TRBJ1-1,TRBV9,TRBD1,TGTGCCAGCACCGAGAGAACAGGGGTTTCCACTGAAGCTTTCTTT,CASTERTGVSTEAFF
-,TRBJ2-2,TRBV2,-,TGTGCCAGCACCGGTTGGGGCAGGAGTAACACCGGGGAGCTGTTTTTT,CASTGWGRSNTGELFF
-,TRBJ2-1,TRBV6-1,-,TGTGCCAGCAGTGACCGAATGAACAATGAGCAGTTCTTC,CASSDRMNNEQFF
-,TRBJ1-1,TRBV6-5,-,TGTGCCAGCGGGAAAGGGGGGAACACTGAAGCTTTCTTT,CASGKGGNTEAFF
-,TRBJ1-6,TRBV5-1,TRBD1,TGCGCCAGCAGCTTAGACAGGGTTTCCTCACCCCTCCACTTT,CASSLDRVSSPLHF
-,TRBJ2-1,TRBV28,TRBD1,TGTGCCAGCAGGACGGGACAGGGATACAATGAGCAGTTCTTC,CASRTGQGYNEQFF
-,TRBJ2-6,TRBV9,TRBD1,TGTGCCAGCAGCGTCCGAGGACAGGGCTCCTCTGGGGCCAACGTCCTGACTTTC,CASSVRGQGSSGANVLTF
-,TRBJ2-3,TRBV6-2/TRBV6-3,-,TGTGCCAGCAGTTACGTGGGGGTTAGCACAGATACGCAGTATTTT,CASSYVGVSTDTQYF
once,TRBJ2-3,TRBV11-2,TRBD2,TGTGCCAGCGCGGAGCGGGAACCAGATACGCAGTATTTT,CASAEREPDTQYF
-,TRBJ1-1,TRBV12-3/TRBV12-4,-,TGTGCCAGCAGTCTTCAGGGAACTGAAGCTTTCTTT,CASSLQGTEAFF
-,TRBJ2-2,TRBV30,-,TGTGCCTGGAAGTTGAAGTCGTCAGGGGAGCTGTTTTTT,CAWKLKSSGELFF
-,TRBJ2-3,TRBV19,-,TGTGCCAGTAGTATACGGGTATTTAGTACAGATACGCAGTATTTT,CASSIRVFSTDTQYF
-,TRBJ2-2,TRBV7-5,-,TGTGTCCTAGCAGGCCGGGAAGCGGGGGTGAACACCGGGGAGCTGTTTTTT,CVLAGREAGVNTGELFF